This TCR beta chain stems from a study of T cell changes during pregnancy in multiple sclerosis. Trimming took 2 bases from V and 4 from J, leaving 8 bases between them. Germline-derived CDR1 and CDR2 are KGHSH and LQKENI. The CDR3 consists of 13 residues. Sequencing was performed with immunoSEQ multiplex PCR; in TCRdb, only in-frame clones are kept and a portion is missing. The top ten clones hold approximately 0.15% of a sample with about 75,000 clones, 94% of them seen once. The sequence was collected from a female donor with multiple sclerosis, enrolled in a pregnancy study. Sample: CD4+ T cells from peripheral blood mononuclear cells, taken after pregnancy. The gene calls are TRBV18 and TRBJ1-1; D uncertain. The CDR3 region has the DNA TGTGCCAGCTCACCAAGATCGGGCACTGAAGCTTTCTTT. Its protein is CASSPRSGTEAFF.